The rows below give T cell receptor beta chains drawn from one sample of a study of cytomegalovirus exposure and HLA in healthy donors. Here immunoSEQ multiplex PCR was the method, and the copy in TCRdb shows in-frame clones only, minus some. The table records 65,000 to 85,000 clones, roughly two thirds of them present only once. The specimen was PBMCs. All receptors come from a woman aged 25 to 39 in good health and CMV-seronegative. Each CDR3 is given with its conserved first and last residue. A D gene is named only where the DNA matches it firmly. The size entry is marked missing in some rows and otherwise reads once, few, many or a size class.

>.|TRBJ1-5|.|TRBV6-5
CASRPRMAGGQPQHF
TGTGCCAGCAGGCCCCGGATGGCGGGGGGTCAGCCCCAGCATTTT
>TRBD2|TRBJ2-5|.|TRBV10-1
CASSEVTDGLAGGETQYF
TGCGCCAGCAGTGAGGTGACAGACGGACTAGCGGGGGGAGAGACCCAGTACTTC
>.|TRBJ2-2|once|TRBV28
CASSTPGNTGELFF
TGTGCCAGCAGTACCCCAGGGAACACCGGGGAGCTGTTTTTT
>TRBD1|TRBJ1-2|.|TRBV29-1
CSVGTGGGYGYTF
TGCAGCGTCGGGACAGGAGGAGGGTATGGCTACACCTTC
>TRBD1|TRBJ2-7|.|TRBV6-5
CASSLQRTGVLYEQYF
TGTGCCAGCAGTTTACAAAGGACAGGGGTTCTGTACGAGCAGTACTTC
>TRBD2|TRBJ2-3|.|TRBV10-2
CASRGWGAGESTDTQYF
TGCGCCAGCAGGGGGTGGGGCGCGGGGGAGAGCACAGATACGCAGTATTTT
>TRBD2|TRBJ2-1|.|TRBV27
CASSPGLAYEQFF
TGTGCCAGCAGCCCTGGACTAGCCTATGAGCAGTTCTTC
>.|TRBJ2-2|few|TRBV18
CASSPPSRGTGELFF
TGTGCCAGCTCACCACCGTCACGGGGCACCGGGGAGCTGTTTTTT
>.|TRBJ1-1|.|TRBV4-3
CASSQEARGINTEAFF
TGCGCCAGCAGCCAAGAGGCACGGGGGATTAACACTGAAGCTTTCTTT
>.|TRBJ1-2|.|TRBV19
CASTPLAYGDYTF
TGTGCCAGTACACCCTTGGCCTACGGAGACTACACCTTC
>.|TRBJ1-5|.|TRBV11-2
CASSLALNQPQHF
TGTGCCAGCAGCTTAGCCCTAAATCAGCCCCAGCATTTT
>.|TRBJ2-5|.|TRBV7-6
CASSLAGDSQETQYF
TGTGCCAGCAGCTTGGCCGGGGACTCCCAAGAGACCCAGTACTTC
>.|TRBJ1-5|.|TRBV10-3
CAISELAENQPQHF
TGTGCCATCAGTGAACTGGCGGAGAATCAGCCCCAGCATTTT
>TRBD1|TRBJ2-7|few|TRBV28
CASSPRDRGYEQYF
TGTGCCAGCAGTCCCAGGGACAGGGGCTACGAGCAGTACTTC
>.|TRBJ2-6|.|TRBV7-2
CASSFSFAGSWANVLTF
TGTGCCAGCAGCTTCTCTTTCGCGGGCTCTTGGGCCAACGTCCTGACTTTC
>TRBD2|TRBJ2-1|.|TRBV6-1
CASGLAPRFNEQFF
TGTGCCAGCGGACTAGCTCCCCGGTTCAATGAGCAGTTCTTC
>TRBD1|TRBJ2-2|.|TRBV12-5
CASGLVLGQGALTGELFF
TGTGCTAGTGGTTTGGTACTCGGGCAGGGGGCTTTGACCGGGGAGCTGTTTTTT
>.|TRBJ1-1|.|TRBV29-1
CSVRDTEAFF
TGCAGCGTACGGGACACTGAAGCTTTCTTT
>.|TRBJ1-4|.|TRBV5-5
CASSLGPAGPMDEKLFF
TGTGCCAGCAGCTTAGGCCCCGCGGGGCCGATGGATGAAAAACTGTTTTTT
>.|TRBJ2-1|.|TRBV7-9
CASSLVASVYNEQFF
TGTGCCAGCAGCTTAGTGGCTAGCGTCTACAATGAGCAGTTCTTC
>TRBD1|TRBJ1-1|.|TRBV2
CASVGTGGFAEAFF
TGTGCCAGCGTAGGGACAGGAGGGTTCGCTGAAGCTTTCTTT
>TRBD1|TRBJ1-1|few|TRBV9
CASSHDRVNTEAFF
TGTGCCAGCAGCCATGACAGGGTTAACACTGAAGCTTTCTTT
>TRBD2|TRBJ2-3|.|TRBV5-1
CASSLTSGGRDTQYF
TGCGCCAGCAGCTTGACTAGCGGGGGTAGAGATACGCAGTATTTT
>.|TRBJ1-4|.|TRBV5-1
CASRTVATNEKLFF
TGCGCCAGCAGGACAGTTGCAACTAATGAAAAACTGTTTTTT
>.|TRBJ2-5|.|TRBV11-2
CASSSASLQETQYF
TGTGCCAGCAGCTCCGCTAGCCTACAAGAGACCCAGTACTTC
>.|TRBJ1-1|few|TRBV6-4
CASSYAGINEAFF
TGTGCCAGCAGTTACGCAGGGATCAATGAAGCTTTCTTT
>TRBD1|TRBJ2-6|.|TRBV19
CASSQGQFSGANVLTF
TGTGCCAGTAGTCAGGGACAGTTCTCTGGGGCCAACGTCCTGACTTTC
>.|TRBJ1-1|.|TRBV12-5
CASGLAGNPDTEAFF
TGTGCTAGTGGTTTGGCAGGGAATCCAGACACTGAAGCTTTCTTT
>.|TRBJ2-5|.|TRBV7-9
CASSEGLKETQYF
TGTGCCAGCAGCGAGGGACTGAAAGAGACCCAGTACTTC
>TRBD2|TRBJ2-3|.|TRBV11-2
CASSFRGGITHTDTQYF
TGTGCCAGCAGCTTCCGGGGGGGGATAACCCACACAGATACGCAGTATTTT
>.|TRBJ2-3|.|TRBV2
CATILASGTDTQYF
TGTGCCACTATTCTAGCGTCTGGCACAGATACGCAGTATTTT
>TRBD1|TRBJ2-7|.|TRBV6-6
CASRITGANSYEQYF
TGTGCCAGCAGAATTACAGGGGCTAACTCCTACGAGCAGTACTTC
>.|TRBJ2-2|.|TRBV5-5
CASSLGHTNTGELFF
TGTGCCAGCAGCTTAGGACATACGAACACCGGGGAGCTGTTTTTT
>TRBD2|TRBJ2-5|.|TRBV4-1
CASSQDRGGETQYF
TGCGCCAGCAGCCAAGATCGGGGGGGAGAGACCCAGTACTTC
>TRBD1|TRBJ1-5|.|TRBV18
CASSRGGGSNQPQHF
TGTGCCAGCTCAAGAGGGGGCGGAAGCAATCAGCCCCAGCATTTT
>TRBD2|TRBJ2-5|.|TRBV7-2
CASSSKLAGGQETQYF
TGTGCCAGCAGCTCGAAGTTAGCGGGGGGGCAAGAGACCCAGTACTTC
>TRBD1|TRBJ2-5|.|TRBV18
CASSLNRGEETQYF
TGTGCCAGCTCCCTGAACAGGGGCGAAGAGACCCAGTACTTC
>.|TRBJ2-3|.|TRBV11-3
CASSLAGDGTDTQYF
TGTGCCAGCAGCTTAGCCGGGGATGGCACAGATACGCAGTATTTT
>.|TRBJ2-3|.|TRBV14
CASSRYAAGTTDTQYF
TGTGCCAGCAGCCGGTACGCGGCGGGGACCACAGATACGCAGTATTTT
>.|TRBJ1-6|.|TRBV7-2
CASSFLGGNNSPLHF
TGTGCCAGCAGCTTTCTAGGAGGGAATAATTCACCCCTCCACTTT
>TRBD1|TRBJ2-2|.|TRBV15
CATSRSTDRLQTGELFF
TGTGCCACCAGCCGGTCCACGGACAGGCTACAAACCGGGGAGCTGTTTTTT
>TRBD1|TRBJ2-3|.|TRBV5-5
CASSFLTGGIDTQYF
TGTGCCAGCAGCTTTCTCACAGGGGGAATAGATACGCAGTATTTT